Listed below are T cell receptor beta chains from one sample, sequenced in a study of T cell responses to AZD1222 COVID-19 vaccine. Clones were read by immunoSEQ multiplex PCR, and TCRdb kept only the in-frame ones, dropping some. The table includes roughly 130,000 clones, about 88% detected once. The specimen comprised peripheral blood, sampled on day 0 of AZD1222 vaccination. The receptors come from an adult in good health. CDR3s include the opening cysteine and the closing phenylalanine or tryptophan. The order of the fields is V gene, CDR3 length, clone size, D gene, J gene, CDR3 protein, CDR3 DNA. A D gene is named only where the DNA matches it firmly. Clone size appears in some rows only: once, few, many, or a class for an expanded clone.

V: TRBV28; length: 14; size: -; D: -; J: TRBJ1-1; CDR3: CASGLTGLGTEAFF; DNA: TGTGCCAGCGGGCTAACAGGGTTGGGCACTGAAGCTTTCTTT
V: TRBV19; length: 17; size: -; D: TRBD1; J: TRBJ1-2; CDR3: CASSISGTGNMIGGYTF; DNA: TGTGCCAGTAGTATAAGCGGGACAGGGAATATGATCGGCGGCTACACCTTC
V: TRBV6-5; length: 15; size: few; D: TRBD1; J: TRBJ1-6; CDR3: CASKDHRGPNSPLHF; DNA: TGTGCCAGCAAGGATCACAGGGGACCTAATTCACCCCTCCACTTT
V: TRBV7-7; length: 13; size: -; D: TRBD1; J: TRBJ1-1; CDR3: CQLGQGASTEAFF; DNA: TGTCAACTAGGACAGGGGGCTTCCACTGAAGCTTTCTTT
V: TRBV2; length: 12; size: -; D: -; J: TRBJ2-7; CDR3: CASSGQPIGQYF; DNA: TGTGCCAGCAGTGGACAGCCGATTGGGCAGTACTTC
V: TRBV7-9; length: 15; size: few; D: -; J: TRBJ1-3; CDR3: CASSFGGQSGNTIYF; DNA: TGTGCCAGCAGCTTTGGGGGGCAAAGTGGAAACACCATATATTTT
V: TRBV27; length: 15; size: -; D: TRBD1; J: TRBJ2-1; CDR3: CASRQRQGNYNEQFF; DNA: TGTGCCAGCAGACAGCGACAGGGTAATTACAATGAGCAGTTCTTC
V: TRBV29-1; length: 13; size: -; D: -; J: TRBJ2-3; CDR3: CSVTGTNVGTQYF; DNA: TGCAGCGTGACCGGGACCAACGTAGGTACGCAGTATTTT
V: TRBV19; length: 15; size: -; D: -; J: TRBJ2-3; CDR3: CASSTGTVATDTQYF; DNA: TGTGCCAGTAGTACCGGGACCGTAGCTACAGATACGCAGTATTTT
V: TRBV19; length: 11; size: -; D: -; J: TRBJ2-7; CDR3: CLGDGPYEQYF; DNA: TGCCTGGGTGACGGACCCTACGAGCAGTACTTC
V: TRBV4-1; length: 14; size: once; D: TRBD1; J: TRBJ2-7; CDR3: CASSRDRGTYEQYF; DNA: TGCGCCAGCAGCCGGGACAGGGGAACCTACGAGCAGTACTTC
V: TRBV9; length: 13; size: -; D: -; J: TRBJ1-6; CDR3: CASSSENFSPLHF; DNA: TGTGCCAGCAGCTCGGAGAATTTCTCACCCCTCCACTTT
V: TRBV9; length: 17; size: medium-sized; D: -; J: TRBJ2-1; CDR3: CASSVNNAGPSYNEQFF; DNA: TGTGCCAGCAGCGTAAATAATGCGGGACCCTCCTACAATGAGCAGTTCTTC
V: TRBV7-9; length: 12; size: -; D: -; J: TRBJ2-1; CDR3: CASKLRGQSKFF; DNA: TGTGCCAGCAAGTTACGGGGTCAAAGTAAGTTCTTC
V: TRBV12-3/TRBV12-4; length: 13; size: -; D: TRBD1; J: TRBJ1-6; CDR3: CASSRGTDAPLHF; DNA: TGTGCCAGCAGCCGAGGGACAGACGCACCCCTCCACTTT
V: TRBV2; length: 16; size: -; D: -; J: TRBJ2-2; CDR3: CASSEWGSANTGELFF; DNA: TGTGCCAGCAGTGAATGGGGCTCCGCGAACACCGGGGAGCTGTTTTTT
V: TRBV9; length: 15; size: once; D: -; J: TRBJ1-3; CDR3: CASSVRGGSGNTIYF; DNA: TGTGCCAGCAGCGTACGGGGGGGCTCTGGAAACACCATATATTTT
V: TRBV28; length: 14; size: once; D: -; J: TRBJ2-7; CDR3: CASSLGSVAYEQYF; DNA: TGTGCCAGCAGTCTTGGTAGCGTAGCCTACGAGCAGTACTTC
V: TRBV7-9; length: 14; size: -; D: -; J: TRBJ1-3; CDR3: CASSFDISGNTIYF; DNA: TGTGCCAGCAGCTTCGACATCTCTGGAAACACCATATATTTT
V: TRBV18; length: 14; size: -; D: -; J: TRBJ2-6; CDR3: CASSPGTGANVLTF; DNA: TGTGCCAGCTCACCCGGGACTGGGGCCAACGTCCTGACTTTC
V: TRBV6-5; length: 14; size: -; D: TRBD1; J: TRBJ2-2; CDR3: CASSPGTGFGELFF; DNA: TGTGCCAGCAGTCCCGGGACAGGGTTCGGGGAGCTGTTTTTT
V: TRBV4-3; length: 16; size: -; D: TRBD2; J: TRBJ2-2; CDR3: CASSQKTSGSDRELFF; DNA: TGCGCCAGCAGCCAAAAAACTAGCGGGAGCGACAGGGAGCTGTTTTTT
V: TRBV7-3; length: 13; size: -; D: -; J: TRBJ1-6; CDR3: CASSFDSSSPLHF; DNA: TGTGCCAGCAGCTTCGACAGTTCTTCACCCCTCCACTTT
V: TRBV6-1; length: 13; size: -; D: -; J: TRBJ1-4; CDR3: CASSELGDEKLFF; DNA: TGTGCCAGCAGTGAGTTAGGGGATGAAAAACTGTTTTTT
V: TRBV5-4; length: 17; size: -; D: -; J: TRBJ1-3; CDR3: CASSLLGRHGSGNTIYF; DNA: TGTGCCAGCAGCTTGTTAGGCCGGCACGGTTCTGGAAACACCATATATTTT
V: TRBV15; length: 15; size: -; D: -; J: TRBJ1-5; CDR3: CATSRGGNSNQPQHF; DNA: TGTGCCACCAGCAGAGGTGGGAATAGCAATCAGCCCCAGCATTTT
V: TRBV18; length: 13; size: -; D: -; J: TRBJ2-7; CDR3: CASSPGANYEQYF; DNA: TGTGCCAGCTCACCAGGAGCAAATTACGAGCAGTACTTC
V: TRBV28; length: 10; size: -; D: -; J: TRBJ1-2; CDR3: CASGGRGYTF; DNA: TGTGCCAGCGGAGGTCGAGGCTACACCTTC
V: TRBV19; length: 13; size: -; D: -; J: TRBJ2-5; CDR3: CASSITFRETQYF; DNA: TGTGCCAGTAGTATAACATTCAGGGAGACCCAGTACTTC
V: TRBV7-2; length: 13; size: -; D: -; J: TRBJ1-5; CDR3: CASSVNGDQPQHF; DNA: TGTGCCAGCAGCGTTAACGGGGATCAGCCCCAGCATTTT
V: TRBV7-9; length: 15; size: -; D: -; J: TRBJ1-1; CDR3: CASSSPGSPQTEAFF; DNA: TGTGCCAGCAGCTCTCCGGGATCCCCCCAGACTGAAGCTTTCTTT